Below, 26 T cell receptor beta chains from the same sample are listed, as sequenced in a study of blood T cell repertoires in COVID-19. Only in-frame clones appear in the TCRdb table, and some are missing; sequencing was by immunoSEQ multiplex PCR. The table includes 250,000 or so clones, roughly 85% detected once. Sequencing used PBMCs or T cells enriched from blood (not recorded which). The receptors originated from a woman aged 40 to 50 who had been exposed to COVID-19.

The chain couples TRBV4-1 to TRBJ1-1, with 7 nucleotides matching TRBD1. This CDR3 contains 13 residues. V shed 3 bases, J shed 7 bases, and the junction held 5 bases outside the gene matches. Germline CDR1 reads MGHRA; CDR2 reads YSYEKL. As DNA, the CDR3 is TGCGCCAGCAGCCAGTTACAGGGGCTTGAAGCTTTCTTT. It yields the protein CASSQLQGLEAFF.

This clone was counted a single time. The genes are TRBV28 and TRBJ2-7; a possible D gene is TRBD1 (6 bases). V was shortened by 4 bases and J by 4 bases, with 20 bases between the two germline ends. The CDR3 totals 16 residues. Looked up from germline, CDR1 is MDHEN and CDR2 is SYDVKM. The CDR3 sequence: CASSSAGWGQSYEQYF. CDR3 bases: TGTGCCAGCAGTTCTGCCGGGTGGGGGCAGTCTTACGAGCAGTACTTC.

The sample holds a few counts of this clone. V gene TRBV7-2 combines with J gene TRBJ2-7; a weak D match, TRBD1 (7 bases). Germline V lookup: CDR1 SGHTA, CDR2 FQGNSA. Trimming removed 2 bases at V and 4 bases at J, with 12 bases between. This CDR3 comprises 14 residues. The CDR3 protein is CASSLQGGAYEQYF. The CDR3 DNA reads TGTGCCAGCAGCTTACAGGGGGGTGCATACGAGCAGTACTTC.

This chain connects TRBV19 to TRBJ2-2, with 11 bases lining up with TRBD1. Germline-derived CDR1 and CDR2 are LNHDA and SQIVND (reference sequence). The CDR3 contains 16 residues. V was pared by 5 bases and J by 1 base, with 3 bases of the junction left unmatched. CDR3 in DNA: TGTGCCAGTAGTCCCGGGACAGGGGGGAACACCGGGGAGCTGTTTTTT. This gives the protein CASSPGTGGNTGELFF. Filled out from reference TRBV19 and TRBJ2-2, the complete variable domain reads DGGITQSPKYLFRKEGQNVTLSCEQNLNHDAMYWYRQDPGQGLRLIYYSQIVNDFQKGDIAEGYSVSREKKESFPLTVTSAQKNPTAFYLCASSPGTGGNTGELFFGEGSRLTVL.

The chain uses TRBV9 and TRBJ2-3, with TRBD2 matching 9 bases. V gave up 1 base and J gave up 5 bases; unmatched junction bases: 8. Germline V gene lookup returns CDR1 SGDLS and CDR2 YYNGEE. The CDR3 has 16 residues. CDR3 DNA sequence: TGTGCCAGCAGCGTATTGGGCGGGGGGGCCGGAGATACGCAGTATTTT. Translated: CASSVLGGGAGDTQYF.

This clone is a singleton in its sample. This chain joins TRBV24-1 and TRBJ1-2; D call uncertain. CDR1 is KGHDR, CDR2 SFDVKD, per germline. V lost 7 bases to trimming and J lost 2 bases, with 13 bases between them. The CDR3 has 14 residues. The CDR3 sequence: CATRMLQLNYGYTF. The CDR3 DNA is TGTGCCACCAGGATGTTACAACTAAACTATGGCTACACCTTC.

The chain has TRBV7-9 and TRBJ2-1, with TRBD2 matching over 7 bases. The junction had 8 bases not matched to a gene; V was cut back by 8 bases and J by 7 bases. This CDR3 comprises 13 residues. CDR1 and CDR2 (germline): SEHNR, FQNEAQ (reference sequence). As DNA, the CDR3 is TGTGCCAGCGGGGGGGATAGTCGGAATGAGCAGTTCTTC. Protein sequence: CASGGDSRNEQFF.

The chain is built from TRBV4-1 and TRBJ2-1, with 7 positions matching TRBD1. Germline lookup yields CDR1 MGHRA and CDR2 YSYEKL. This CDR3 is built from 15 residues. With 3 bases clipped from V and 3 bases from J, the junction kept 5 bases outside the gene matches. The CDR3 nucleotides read TGCGCCAGCAGCCACCGGACAGGTTACTACAATGAGCAGTTCTTC. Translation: CASSHRTGYYNEQFF.

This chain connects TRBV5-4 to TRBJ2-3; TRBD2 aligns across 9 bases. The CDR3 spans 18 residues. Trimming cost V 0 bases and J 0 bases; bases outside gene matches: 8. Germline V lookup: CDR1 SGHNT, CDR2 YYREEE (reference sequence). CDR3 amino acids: CASSLVGSGGSSTDTQYF. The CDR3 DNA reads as TGTGCCAGCAGCTTGGTGGGTAGCGGGGGCTCTAGCACAGATACGCAGTATTTT.

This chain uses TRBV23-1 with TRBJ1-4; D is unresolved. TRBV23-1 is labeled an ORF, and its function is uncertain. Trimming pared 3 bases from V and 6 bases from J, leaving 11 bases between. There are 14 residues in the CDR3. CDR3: CASSQGQVDEKLFF. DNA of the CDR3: TGCGCCAGCAGTCAGGGCCAGGTCGATGAAAAACTGTTTTTT.

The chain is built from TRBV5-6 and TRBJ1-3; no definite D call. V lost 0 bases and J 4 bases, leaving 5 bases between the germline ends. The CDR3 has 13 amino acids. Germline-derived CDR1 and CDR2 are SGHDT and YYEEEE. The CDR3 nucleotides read TGTGCCAGCAGCTTGGCCCGGGGAAACACCATATATTTT. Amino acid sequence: CASSLARGNTIYF.

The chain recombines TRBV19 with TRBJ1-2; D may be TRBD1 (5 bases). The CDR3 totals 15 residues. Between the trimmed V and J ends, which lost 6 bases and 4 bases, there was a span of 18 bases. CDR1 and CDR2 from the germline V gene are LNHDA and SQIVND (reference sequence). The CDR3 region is CASSKDSSWGYGYTF. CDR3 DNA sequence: TGTGCCAGTAGCAAAGACAGTTCCTGGGGCTATGGCTACACCTTC.

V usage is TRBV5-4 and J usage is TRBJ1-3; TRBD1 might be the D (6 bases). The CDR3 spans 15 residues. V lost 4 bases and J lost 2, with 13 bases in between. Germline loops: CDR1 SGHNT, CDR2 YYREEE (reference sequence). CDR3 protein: CASSQATGTGNTIYF. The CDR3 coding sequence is TGTGCCAGCAGCCAAGCAACAGGGACTGGAAACACCATATATTTT.

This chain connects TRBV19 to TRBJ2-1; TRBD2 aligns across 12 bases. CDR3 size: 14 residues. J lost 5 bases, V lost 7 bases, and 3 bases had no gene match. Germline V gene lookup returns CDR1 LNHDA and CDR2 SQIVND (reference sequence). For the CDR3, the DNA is TGTGCCAGTAAGACTAGCGGGGGACACAATGAGCAGTTCTTC. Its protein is CASKTSGGHNEQFF.

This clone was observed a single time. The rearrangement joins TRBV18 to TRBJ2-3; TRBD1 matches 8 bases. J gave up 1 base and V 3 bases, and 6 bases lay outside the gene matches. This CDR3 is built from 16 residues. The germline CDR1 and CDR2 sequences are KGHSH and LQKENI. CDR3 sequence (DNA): TGTGCCAGCTCACCCCGCGGACAGGGAGGCACAGATACGCAGTATTTT. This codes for CASSPRGQGGTDTQYF.

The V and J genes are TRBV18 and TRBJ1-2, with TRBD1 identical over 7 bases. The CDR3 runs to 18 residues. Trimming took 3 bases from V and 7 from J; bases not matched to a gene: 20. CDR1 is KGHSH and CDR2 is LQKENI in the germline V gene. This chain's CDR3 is CASSPTPPGARGNSGYTF. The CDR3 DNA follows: TGTGCCAGCTCACCTACTCCCCCAGGGGCCAGGGGGAATTCTGGCTACACCTTC.

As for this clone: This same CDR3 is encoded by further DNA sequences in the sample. In DNA form, the CDR3 reads TGTGCCAGCAGCCCCGTTGTAGAGACCCAGTACTTC. It translates to CASSPVVETQYF. V is TRBV7-2 and J is TRBJ2-5; no firm D call. Trimming pared 5 bases from V and 4 bases from J, leaving 8 bases between. CDR1 SGHTA and CDR2 FQGNSA come from the germline V gene. This CDR3 has 12 residues.

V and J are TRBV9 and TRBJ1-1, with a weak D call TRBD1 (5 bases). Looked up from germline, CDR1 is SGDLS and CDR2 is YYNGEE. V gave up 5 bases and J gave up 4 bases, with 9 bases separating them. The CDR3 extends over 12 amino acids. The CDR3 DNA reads TGTGCCAGCAGGGGGGGTTCCACTGAAGCTTTCTTT. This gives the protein CASRGGSTEAFF.

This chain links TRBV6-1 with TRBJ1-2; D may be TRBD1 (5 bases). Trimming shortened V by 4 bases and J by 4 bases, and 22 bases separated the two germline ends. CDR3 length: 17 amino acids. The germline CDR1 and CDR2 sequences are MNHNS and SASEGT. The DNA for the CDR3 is TGTGCCAGCAGTGCCTACCTTACAGGTTTGGACCTCTATGGCTACACCTTC. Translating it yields CASSAYLTGLDLYGYTF.

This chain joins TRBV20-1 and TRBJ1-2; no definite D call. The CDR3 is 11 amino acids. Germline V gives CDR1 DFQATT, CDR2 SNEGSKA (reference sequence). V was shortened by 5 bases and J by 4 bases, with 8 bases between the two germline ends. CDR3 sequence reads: CSAPGIYGYTF. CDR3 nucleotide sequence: TGCAGTGCTCCGGGGATCTATGGCTACACCTTC.

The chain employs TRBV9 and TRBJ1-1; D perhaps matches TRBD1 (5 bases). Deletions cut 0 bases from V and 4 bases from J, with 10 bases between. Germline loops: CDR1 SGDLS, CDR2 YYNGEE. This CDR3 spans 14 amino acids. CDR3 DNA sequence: TGTGCCAGCAGCGTAGGACCAGGGCCCACTGAAGCTTTCTTT. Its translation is CASSVGPGPTEAFF.

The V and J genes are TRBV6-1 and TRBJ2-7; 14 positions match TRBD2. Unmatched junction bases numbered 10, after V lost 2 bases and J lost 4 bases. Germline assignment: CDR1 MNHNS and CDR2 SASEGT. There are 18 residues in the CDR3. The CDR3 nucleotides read TGTGCCAGCAGTGAACCGGGACTAGCGGGGGAAGGGATGTACGAGCAGTACTTC. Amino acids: CASSEPGLAGEGMYEQYF.

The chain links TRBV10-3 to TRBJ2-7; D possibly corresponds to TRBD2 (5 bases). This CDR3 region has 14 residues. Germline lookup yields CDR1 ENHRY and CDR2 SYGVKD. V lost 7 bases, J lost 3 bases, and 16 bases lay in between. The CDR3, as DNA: TGTGCCATCACCGCGAGGGAATTAAGCTACGAGCAGTACTTC. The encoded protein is CAITARELSYEQYF.

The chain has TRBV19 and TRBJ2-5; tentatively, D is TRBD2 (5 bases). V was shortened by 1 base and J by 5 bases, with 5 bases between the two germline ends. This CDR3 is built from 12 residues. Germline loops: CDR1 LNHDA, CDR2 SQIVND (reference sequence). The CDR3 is CASSIGGETQYF. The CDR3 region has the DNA TGTGCCAGTAGTATAGGAGGGGAGACCCAGTACTTC.

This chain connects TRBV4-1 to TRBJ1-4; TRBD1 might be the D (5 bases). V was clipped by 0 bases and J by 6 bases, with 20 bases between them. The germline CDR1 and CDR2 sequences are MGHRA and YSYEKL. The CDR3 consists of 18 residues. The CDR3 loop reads CASSQDQGGYGAYEKLFF. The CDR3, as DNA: TGCGCCAGCAGCCAAGATCAGGGAGGCTACGGGGCCTATGAAAAACTGTTTTTT.

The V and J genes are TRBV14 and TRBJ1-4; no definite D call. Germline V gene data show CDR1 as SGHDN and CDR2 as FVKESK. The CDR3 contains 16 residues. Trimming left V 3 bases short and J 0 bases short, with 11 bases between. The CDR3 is CASSQSHHSTNEKLFF. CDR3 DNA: TGTGCCAGCAGCCAGAGCCACCACTCAACTAATGAAAAACTGTTTTTT. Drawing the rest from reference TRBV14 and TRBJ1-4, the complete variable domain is EAGVTQFPSHSVIEKGQTVTLRCDPISGHDNLYWYRRVMGKEIKFLLHFVKESKQDESGMPNNRFLAERTGGTYSTLKVQPAELEDSGVYFCASSQSHHSTNEKLFFGSGTQLSVL.